Listed below are T cell receptor beta chains from one sample, sequenced in a study of shared clonotypes between healthy human individuals. Assay: immunoSEQ multiplex PCR; the TCRdb copy retains only in-frame clones and omits some. The sample yields 400,000 to 600,000 clones, roughly 83% seen once. Material: PBMCs. The receptors here all came from a woman between 35 and 50 years old in good health. Some clones in this sample may be carry-over from other donors' samples. CDR3s include the opening cysteine and the closing phenylalanine or tryptophan. A D gene is named only where the DNA matches it firmly. Clone size is given for some rows only: seen once, a few or many times, or a class if the clone is expanded.

CDR3	DNA	length	J	size	V	D
CASSLTGAGETQYF	TGTGCCAGCAGCTTGACAGGGGCCGGAGAGACCCAGTACTTC	14	TRBJ2-5	-	TRBV5-6	TRBD1
CASSPLPDSLSTEAFF	TGTGCCAGCTCACCACTCCCGGACAGTCTGAGCACTGAAGCTTTCTTT	16	TRBJ1-1	-	TRBV18	-
CSVVWRFGGDTEAFF	TGCAGCGTTGTTTGGCGTTTTGGGGGAGACACTGAAGCTTTCTTT	15	TRBJ1-1	once	TRBV29-1	-
CASSHTGGLRTEAFF	TGCGCCAGCAGCCATACAGGGGGCTTGCGGACTGAAGCTTTCTTT	15	TRBJ1-1	-	TRBV4-1	TRBD1
CASSSRRLAGVLGTGELFF	TGTGCCAGCAGCTCACGACGACTAGCGGGAGTCCTGGGGACCGGGGAGCTGTTTTTT	19	TRBJ2-2	-	TRBV7-9	TRBD2
CASSVIGTGRTDTQYF	TGCGCCAGCAGCGTAATTGGGACAGGGCGCACAGATACGCAGTATTTT	16	TRBJ2-3	-	TRBV5-1	TRBD1
CASSFRTGGFTEAFF	TGTGCCAGCAGTTTTCGGACAGGGGGCTTCACTGAAGCTTTCTTT	15	TRBJ1-1	-	TRBV28	TRBD1
CASSFSYNEQFF	TGTGCCAGCAGCTTCTCCTACAATGAGCAGTTCTTC	12	TRBJ2-1	-	TRBV7-6	-
CASRPSTGVRNQPQHF	TGTGCCAGCAGGCCCTCGACAGGGGTTCGCAATCAGCCCCAGCATTTT	16	TRBJ1-5	-	TRBV28	TRBD1
CASSLRPDRGYGYTF	TGTGCCAGCAGCTTAAGGCCCGACAGAGGCTACGGCTACACCTTC	15	TRBJ1-2	-	TRBV7-6	-
CSVGAGDGYTF	TGCAGCGTTGGGGCAGGGGATGGCTACACCTTC	11	TRBJ1-2	-	TRBV29-1	-
CASRETSGYQETQYF	TGTGCCAGCAGGGAGACTAGCGGTTACCAAGAGACCCAGTACTTC	15	TRBJ2-5	few	TRBV2	TRBD2
CATGGMSYEQYF	TGTGCAACAGGGGGCATGTCCTACGAGCAGTACTTC	12	TRBJ2-7	-	TRBV28	TRBD1
CASSPGELFF	TGCGCCAGCAGCCCCGGGGAGCTGTTTTTT	10	TRBJ2-2	-	TRBV10-2	-
CAWSADRYEQYF	TGTGCCTGGAGTGCCGACAGGTACGAGCAGTACTTC	12	TRBJ2-7	-	TRBV30	-
CASSQQSAGTGYEQYF	TGCGCCAGCAGTCAACAATCCGCCGGGACAGGCTACGAGCAGTACTTC	16	TRBJ2-7	-	TRBV5-1	TRBD1
CASSLGGIGNQPQHF	TGTGCCAGCAGCCTGGGGGGTATTGGCAATCAGCCCCAGCATTTT	15	TRBJ1-5	-	TRBV27	-
CASRLTGGDQPQHF	TGTGCCAGTAGGCTGACAGGGGGCGATCAGCCCCAGCATTTT	14	TRBJ1-5	-	TRBV19	TRBD1
CASSLRDQNGELFF	TGTGCCAGCAGCCTCCGGGACCAAAACGGGGAGCTGTTTTTT	14	TRBJ2-2	-	TRBV7-7	-